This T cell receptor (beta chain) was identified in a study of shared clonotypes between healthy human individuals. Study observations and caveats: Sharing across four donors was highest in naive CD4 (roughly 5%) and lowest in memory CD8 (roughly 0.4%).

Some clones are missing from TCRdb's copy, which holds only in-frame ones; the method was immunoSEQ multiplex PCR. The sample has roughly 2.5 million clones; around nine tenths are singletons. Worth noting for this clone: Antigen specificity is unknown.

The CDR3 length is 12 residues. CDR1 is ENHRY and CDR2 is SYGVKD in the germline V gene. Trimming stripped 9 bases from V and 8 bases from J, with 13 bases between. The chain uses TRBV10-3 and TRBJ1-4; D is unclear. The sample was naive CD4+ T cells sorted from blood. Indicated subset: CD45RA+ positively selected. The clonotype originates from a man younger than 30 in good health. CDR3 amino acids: CAIGYLGEKLFF. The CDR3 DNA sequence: TGTGCCATAGGTTATCTGGGGGAAAAACTGTTTTTT.